This T cell receptor (beta chain) derives from a study of blood T cell repertoires in COVID-19. The wider study: Acute and convalescent COVID-19 specimens originated in the United States, Italy and Spain. T cells, B-cell-depleted T cells, or PBMCs supplied cDNA or gDNA.

Looked up from germline, CDR1 is SGHVS and CDR2 is FQNEAQ. CDR3 length equals 20 residues. V dropped 1 base and J dropped 6; count of bases not matched to a gene: 21. Repertoires were generated with immunoSEQ multiplex PCR, while TCRdb's copy carries only in-frame clones and drops some. Here the sample spans roughly 150,000 clones, 82% being singletons. The study drew participants aged roughly 18 to 95 years from 24 US areas. Recovered Cohort 3 donors showed two negative PCRs, clearance, or symptom resolution. The TCR comes from a man in his sixties who had recovered from COVID-19. The chain joins TRBV7-8 to TRBJ2-5, with TRBD1 matching 9 bases. Source material: PBMCs or T cells enriched from blood (not recorded which). DNA of the CDR3: TGTGCCAGCAGCTTAGAACGAGGCGTGTGGACAGGGGCGAAGGTGAAGACCCAGTACTTC. It yields the protein CASSLERGVWTGAKVKTQYF.